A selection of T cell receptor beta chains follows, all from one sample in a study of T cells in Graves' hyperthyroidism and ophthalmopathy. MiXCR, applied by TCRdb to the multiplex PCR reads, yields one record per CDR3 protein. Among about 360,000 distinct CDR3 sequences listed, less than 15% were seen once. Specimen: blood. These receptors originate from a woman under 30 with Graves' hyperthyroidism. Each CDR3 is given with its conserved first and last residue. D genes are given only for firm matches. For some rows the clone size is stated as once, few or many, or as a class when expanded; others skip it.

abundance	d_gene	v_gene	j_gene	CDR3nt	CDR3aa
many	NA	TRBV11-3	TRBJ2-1	TGTGCCAGCAGCTTAGATAGTAATGAGCAGTTCTTC	CASSLDSNEQFF
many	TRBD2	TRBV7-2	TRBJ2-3	TGTGCCAGCAGCTCCCTTAGCGGGGCTCAGGCGCAGTATTTT	CASSSLSGAQAQYF
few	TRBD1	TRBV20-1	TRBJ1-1	TGCAGTGCTAGTAAGGGGGCCGCCCTTGAAGCTTTCTTT	CSASKGAALEAFF
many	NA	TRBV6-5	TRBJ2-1	TGTGCCAGCAGTTACGTACAGAACAATGAGCAGTTCTTC	CASSYVQNNEQFF
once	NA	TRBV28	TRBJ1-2	TGTGCCAGCAGTGTCGGGACCGTGTCGGACTCTGGCTACACCTTC	CASSVGTVSDSGYTF
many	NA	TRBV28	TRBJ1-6	TGTGCCAGCAGTATCGGGAGACTATCACCCCTCCACTTT	CASSIGRLSPLHF
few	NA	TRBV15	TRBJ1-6	TGTGCCACCAGCAGAGATTTAGGAGGCCCCACTTCACCCCTCCACTTT	CATSRDLGGPTSPLHF
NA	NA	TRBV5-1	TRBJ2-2	TGCGCCAGCAGCTTGGACGCGAACACCGGGGAGCTGTTTTTT	CASSLDANTGELFF
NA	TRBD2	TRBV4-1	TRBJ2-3	TGCGCCAGCAGCCGAAGCGGGATCCCCGGGGATACGCAGTATTTT	CASSRSGIPGDTQYF
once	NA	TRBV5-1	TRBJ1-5	TGCGCCAGCAGCTTTGAAGGGGACACCAATCAGCCCCAGCATTTT	CASSFEGDTNQPQHF
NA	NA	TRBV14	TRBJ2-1	TGTGCCAGCAGCCAAGTCCCCCCGACTAGGACCTCTGGCAATGAGCAGTTCTTC	CASSQVPPTRTSGNEQFF
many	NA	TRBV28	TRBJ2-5	TGTGCCAGCGGCGCAGAGACCCAGTACTTC	CASGAETQYF
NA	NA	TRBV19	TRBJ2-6	TGTGCCAGTAGTATATTCGGGGCGGATGTAGCTGGGGCCAACGTCCTGACTTTC	CASSIFGADVAGANVLTF
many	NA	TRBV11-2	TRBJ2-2	TGTGCCAGCAGACCAGACTCGAGAGGGACCGGGGAGCTGTTTTTT	CASRPDSRGTGELFF
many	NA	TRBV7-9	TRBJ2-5	TGTGCCAGCAGCTTTGAGGTTCAAGAGACCCAGTACTTC	CASSFEVQETQYF
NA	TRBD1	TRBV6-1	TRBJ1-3	TGTGCCAGCAGCCGTAAACGGGACAGCTCTGGAAACACCATATATTTT	CASSRKRDSSGNTIYF
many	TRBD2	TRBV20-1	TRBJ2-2	TGCAGCGCTTACGGGACTAGCGGGACCACCGGGGAGCTGTTTTTT	CSAYGTSGTTGELFF
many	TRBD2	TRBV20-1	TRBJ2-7	TGCAGTGCTACCCCGACTAGCGGGATTCTAGGTGAGCAGTACTTC	CSATPTSGILGEQYF
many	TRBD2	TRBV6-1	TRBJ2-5	TGTGCCAGCAGTCCACCCCCGTTGCGGGGGGCAGGGGAGACCCAGTACTTC	CASSPPPLRGAGETQYF
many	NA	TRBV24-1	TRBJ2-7	TGTGCCACCAGACAGGTGCCCTCTTTGTACTACGAGCAGTACTTC	CATRQVPSLYYEQYF
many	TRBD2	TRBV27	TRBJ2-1	TGTGCCAGCAGTCCAACGACTAGCGGCGACAATGAGCAGTTCTTC	CASSPTTSGDNEQFF
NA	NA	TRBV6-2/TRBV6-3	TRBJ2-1	TGTGCCAGCAGTTACCCCGCAGTCGACTCCTACAATGAGCAGTTCTTC	CASSYPAVDSYNEQFF
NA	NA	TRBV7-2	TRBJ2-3	TGTGCCAGCAGCATGTCCGGCACGGAGGCAGATACGCAGTATTTT	CASSMSGTEADTQYF
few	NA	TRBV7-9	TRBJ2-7	TGTGCCAGCAGCTCAACACCCTCCTACGAGCAGTACTTC	CASSSTPSYEQYF
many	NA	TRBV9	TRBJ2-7	TGTGCCAGCAGCTTTGGACAGTCTAGCTCCTACGAGCAGTACTTC	CASSFGQSSSYEQYF
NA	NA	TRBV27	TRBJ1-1	TGTGCCAGCAGAATCAGGGTGGAGGAAGCTTTCTTT	CASRIRVEEAFF
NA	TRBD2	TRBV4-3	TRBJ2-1	TGCGCCAGCAGCCAAGATCTTGGCGGGAGTTCCTACAATGAGCAGTTCTTC	CASSQDLGGSSYNEQFF
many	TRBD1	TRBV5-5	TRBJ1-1	TGTGCCAGCAGCCCTGGACAGGGTTGGAACACTGAAGCTTTCTTT	CASSPGQGWNTEAFF
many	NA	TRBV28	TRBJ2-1	TGTGCCAGCAGTTTAGAAGGGTTCTCCTACAATGAGCAGTTCTTC	CASSLEGFSYNEQFF
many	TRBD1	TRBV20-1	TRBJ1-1	TGCAGTGCGGGGAGGGGGCACACTGAAGCTTTCTTT	CSAGRGHTEAFF
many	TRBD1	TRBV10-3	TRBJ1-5	TGTGCCATCAGTGAGTCGGGGACAGGGGTGGGGCAGCCCCAGCATTTT	CAISESGTGVGQPQHF
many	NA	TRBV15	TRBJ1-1	TGTGCCACCAGCAGAGATCCCCAGGCGAACACTGAAGCTTTCTTT	CATSRDPQANTEAFF
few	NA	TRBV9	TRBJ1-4	TGTGCCAGCAGCGGCGAAGGGGACGCAACTAATGAAAAACTGTTTTTT	CASSGEGDATNEKLFF
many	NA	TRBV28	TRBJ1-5	TGTGCCAGCAGTCTAGGGGGGACGTCTAATCAGCCCCAGCATTTT	CASSLGGTSNQPQHF
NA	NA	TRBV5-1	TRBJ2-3	TGCGCCAGCAGCTACGGAGGCGGCCTAACAGATACGCAGTATTTT	CASSYGGGLTDTQYF
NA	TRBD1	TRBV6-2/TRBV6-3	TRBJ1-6	TGTGCCAGCAGCCCTGACAGGGGACCAGATAATTCACCCCTCCACTTT	CASSPDRGPDNSPLHF
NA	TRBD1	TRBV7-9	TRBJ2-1	TGTGCCAGCAGCTCCCGGGACAGGGGCTTAAATGAGCAGTTCTTC	CASSSRDRGLNEQFF
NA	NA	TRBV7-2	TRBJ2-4	TGTGCCAGCAGCACCGCTTGGACAGAAAACATTCAGTACTTC	CASSTAWTENIQYF
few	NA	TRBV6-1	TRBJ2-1	TGTGCCAGCAGTGAAGCGCAGCGCCAGCAGTTCTTC	CASSEAQRQQFF
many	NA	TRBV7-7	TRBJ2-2	TGTGCTAGCAGCTTCCATCCCGAGGCGGCCGGGGAGCTGTTTTTT	CASSFHPEAAGELFF
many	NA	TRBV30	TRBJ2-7	TGTGCCTGGAGTTTAATGTCGGGGGCCGTTAACCCCTACTACGAGCAGTACTTC	CAWSLMSGAVNPYYEQYF
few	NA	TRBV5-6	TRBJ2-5	TGTGCCAGCAGCTTGGCATCAGGCGCAACGGAAGAGACCCAGTACTTC	CASSLASGATEETQYF
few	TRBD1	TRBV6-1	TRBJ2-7	TGTGCCAGCAGTTTGACAGGGGCGAGCTCCTACGAGCAGTACTTC	CASSLTGASSYEQYF
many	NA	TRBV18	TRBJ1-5	TGTGCCAGCTCACCACGGGGCCGAAGCGATCAGCCCCAGCATTTT	CASSPRGRSDQPQHF
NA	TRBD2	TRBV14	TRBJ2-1	TGTGCCAGCAGCCATCTCAGCGGGAGGGCCCCCTATGAGCAGTTCTTC	CASSHLSGRAPYEQFF
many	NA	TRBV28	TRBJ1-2	TGTGCCAGCAGGGTAGGGCCCACCGGGGGCTACACCTTC	CASRVGPTGGYTF
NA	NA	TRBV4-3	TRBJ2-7	TGCGCCAGCAGCCAAGAACCCTGGTCTTACGAGCAGTACTTC	CASSQEPWSYEQYF
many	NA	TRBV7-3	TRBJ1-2	TGTGCCAGCAGCTTAGAGGGAGCAGGGGGCTACACCTTC	CASSLEGAGGYTF
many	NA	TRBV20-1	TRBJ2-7	TGCAGTGCTGCAGGGGGAACGGGGGCCTCCTACGAGCAGTACTTC	CSAAGGTGASYEQYF
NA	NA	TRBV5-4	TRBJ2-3	TGTGCCGCCGGTGAGAGTGGGTCAGATACGCAGTATTTT	CAAGESGSDTQYF
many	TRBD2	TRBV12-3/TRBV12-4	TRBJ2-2	TGTGCCAGCAGAGCTAGCGGGAGGATCGGGGAGCTGTTTTTT	CASRASGRIGELFF
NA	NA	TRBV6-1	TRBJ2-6	TGTGCCAGCAGTGATGGAGTATTTGGGGCCAACGTCCTGACTTTC	CASSDGVFGANVLTF
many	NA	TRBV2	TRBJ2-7	TGTGCCAGCAGTGAAGGCAACGGGGGGCTGTACGAGCAGTACTTC	CASSEGNGGLYEQYF
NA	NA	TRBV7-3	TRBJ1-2	TGTGCCAGCAGCCCCCAAGGGGGAGGGAATGGTGGCTACACCTTC	CASSPQGGGNGGYTF
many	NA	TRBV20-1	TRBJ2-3	TGCAGTGCTACTGTAATAAGGACACCAGATACGCAGTATTTT	CSATVIRTPDTQYF
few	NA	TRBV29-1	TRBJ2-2	TGCAGCGTTGACGGAGGGTACACCGGGGAGCTGTTTTTT	CSVDGGYTGELFF
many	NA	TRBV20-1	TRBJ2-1	TGCAGTGCTAGATCCAATGAGGGCGGGGTTGCCTACAATGAGCAGTTCTTC	CSARSNEGGVAYNEQFF
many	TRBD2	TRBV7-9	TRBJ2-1	TGTGCCAGCAGCTTAGGTCGAATAGCGGGAGAATCGCCTAATGAGCAGTTCTTC	CASSLGRIAGESPNEQFF
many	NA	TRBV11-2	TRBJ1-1	TGTGCCAGCAGCTTAGATGGGGGGGTATGGACTGAAGCTTTCTTT	CASSLDGGVWTEAFF
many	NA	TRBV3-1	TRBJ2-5	TGTGCCAGCAGCCAAGATATGACAGACCAAGAGACCCAGTACTTC	CASSQDMTDQETQYF